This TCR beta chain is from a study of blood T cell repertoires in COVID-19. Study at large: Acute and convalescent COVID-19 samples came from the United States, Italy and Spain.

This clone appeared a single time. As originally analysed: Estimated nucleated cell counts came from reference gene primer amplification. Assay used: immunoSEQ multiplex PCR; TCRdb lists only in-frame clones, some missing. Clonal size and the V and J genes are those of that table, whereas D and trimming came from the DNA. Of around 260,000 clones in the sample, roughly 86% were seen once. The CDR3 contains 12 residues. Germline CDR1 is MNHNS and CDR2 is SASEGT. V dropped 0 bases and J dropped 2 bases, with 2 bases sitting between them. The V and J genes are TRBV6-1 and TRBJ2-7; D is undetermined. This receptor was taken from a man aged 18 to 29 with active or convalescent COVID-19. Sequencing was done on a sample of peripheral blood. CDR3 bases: TGTGCCAGCAGTGAAGCTACCTACGAGCAGTACTTC. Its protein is CASSEATYEQYF.